This T cell receptor beta chain was recorded in a study of human T cells and chemical hapten exposure. This CDR3 comprises 15 residues. Germline assignment: CDR1 SGHVS and CDR2 FNYEAQ. Between the trimmed V and J ends, which lost 3 bases and 0 bases, there was a span of 10 bases. This clonotype was seen more than once but under ten times. Time point: healthy volunteer bleed at 6 weeks. Whole blood that had not been fractionated was the source of extracted total RNA. TCRdb fed the RACE reads into MiXCR, producing one record per CDR3 protein. The sample has under 90,000 distinct CDR3 sequences; roughly 8.6% are singletons.

The receptor comes from a male donor in good health. Some clones in this sample may be carry-over from other donors' samples. V and J are TRBV7-6 and TRBJ2-3; a weak D match, TRBD2 (5 bases). The sample was whole blood. CDR3 in DNA: TGTGCCAGCAGCTTGGGAGCGCAGAGCACAGATACGCAGTATTTT. It is translated as CASSLGAQSTDTQYF.